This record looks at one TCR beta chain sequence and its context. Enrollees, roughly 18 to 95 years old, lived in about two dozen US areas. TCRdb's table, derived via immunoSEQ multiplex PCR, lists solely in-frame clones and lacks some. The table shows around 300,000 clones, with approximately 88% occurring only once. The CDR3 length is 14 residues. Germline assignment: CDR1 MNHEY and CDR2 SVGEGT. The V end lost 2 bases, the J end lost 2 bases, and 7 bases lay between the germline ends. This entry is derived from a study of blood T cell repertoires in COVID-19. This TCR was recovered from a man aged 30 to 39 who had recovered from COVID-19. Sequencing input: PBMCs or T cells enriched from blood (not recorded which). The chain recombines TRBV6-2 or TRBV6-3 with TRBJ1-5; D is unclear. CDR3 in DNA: TGTGCCAGCAGTTACGGGCGGGGCAATCAGCCCCAGCATTTT. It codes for CASSYGRGNQPQHF.